This record concerns one TCR beta chain sequence. Repertoires were generated with immunoSEQ multiplex PCR, while TCRdb's copy carries only in-frame clones and drops some. The data contain about 150,000 clones, 65% to 90% of them singletons. The sample belongs to a study of blood T cell repertoires in COVID-19. This receptor was taken from an older man with acute or convalescent COVID-19. Sequencing was carried out using peripheral blood.

Here the CDR3 DNA reads TGTGCCATCAGTCGGGCGGGAGGGCCTGGGACAGATACGCAGTATTTT. Translation gives CAISRAGGPGTDTQYF. V and J are TRBV10-3 and TRBJ2-3; 9 nucleotides line up with TRBD2. Germline V gives CDR1 ENHRY, CDR2 SYGVKD. The length of the CDR3 is 16 residues. J was trimmed by 3 bases and V by 5 bases; bases with no gene match: 9.